This T cell receptor beta chain was retrieved from a study of blood T cell repertoires in COVID-19. Study-level background: T cells, B-cell-depleted T cells, or PBMCs supplied cDNA or gDNA.

V was pared by 1 base and J by 10 bases, with 3 bases of the junction left unmatched. The CDR3 consists of 12 residues. The V gene's germline CDR1 is GTSNPN and CDR2 SVGIG (reference sequence). The repertoire was sequenced with immunoSEQ multiplex PCR; TCRdb's copy has only in-frame clones and lacks some. The table has approximately 230,000 clones, roughly 91% seen once. The chain joins TRBV30 to TRBJ2-1; TRBD2 matches 8 bases. Sequenced material: PBMCs or T cells enriched from blood (not recorded which). The source is a woman aged 25 to 39 who had recovered from COVID-19. The CDR3 protein is CAWSGTSIEQFF. CDR3 in DNA: TGTGCCTGGAGTGGGACTAGCATAGAGCAGTTCTTC.